This T cell receptor beta chain was sequenced in a study of blood T cell repertoires in COVID-19. Study background: The United States, Italy and Spain were the sources of the acute and convalescent COVID-19 samples.

Sequencing used immunoSEQ multiplex PCR; TCRdb keeps in-frame clones, though not all of them. The sample includes about 200,000 clones, 80% to 90% of them seen just once. Membership in each cohort depended on participant-reported clinical history. The V gene end was trimmed by 4 bases and the J gene end by 10 bases; junction bases not matched to a gene: 10. CDR1 is SGHRS and CDR2 is YFSETQ in the germline V gene. CDR3 length: 15 residues. The rearrangement uses TRBV5-1 and TRBJ1-6, with TRBD1 matching 8 bases. The source is a woman aged 40-49 years with acute COVID-19. Material: PBMCs or T cells enriched from blood (not recorded which). CDR3 region: CASSPGDRLMSPLHF. The CDR3 DNA reads as TGCGCCAGCAGCCCGGGGGACAGGTTGATGTCACCCCTCCACTTT.